These 2 T cell receptor beta chains were sequenced from one sample in a study of identical twins. MiXCR was run by TCRdb on the 5' RACE reads, yielding one entry per CDR3 protein. The table includes just under 550,000 distinct CDR3 sequences, 13% to 15% detected once. The data also belong to a second study, concerning yellow fever vaccine responses in identical twins.

Material for sequencing was CD4+ T cells sorted from blood. The receptors derive from a woman between 18 and 29 years old in good health.

The rearrangement joins TRBV29-1 to TRBJ2-1; 11 nucleotides line up with TRBD2. After removal of 6 bases from V and 5 bases from J, the junction contained 15 bases not matched to a gene. Germline lookup yields CDR1 SQVTM and CDR2 ANQGSEA. The CDR3 totals 17 residues. The CDR3 sequence: CSVGGGLAGPYDNEQFF. In DNA form, the CDR3 reads TGCAGCGTCGGGGGTGGACTAGCGGGTCCATACGACAATGAGCAGTTCTTC.

The chain recombines TRBV5-1 with TRBJ2-2, with D possibly TRBD2 on 6 matching bases. V was trimmed by 6 bases and J by 1 base, leaving 13 bases between them. The CDR3 sequence is 15 residues long. Germline CDR1 and CDR2: SGHRS and YFSETQ. CDR3 amino acids: CASMRDQKNTGELFF. The CDR3 coding sequence is TGCGCCAGCATGCGGGACCAGAAGAACACCGGGGAGCTGTTTTTT.